Listed below are T cell receptor beta chains from one sample, sequenced in a study of T cell responses to AZD1222 COVID-19 vaccine. The assay was immunoSEQ multiplex PCR, and TCRdb's table has in-frame clones only and misses some. Altogether roughly 150,000 clones are present, 90% being singletons, with the ten largest covering more than 1.3%. Sequences were derived from peripheral blood, sampled 28 days after the second AZD1222 dose. These receptors all stem from an adult who received the AZD1222 COVID-19 vaccine. Both conserved end residues are part of each CDR3. The D gene is left open where the match is weak. Size is omitted from some rows. Given values are once, few, many or a class for expanded clones.

CDR3nt | CDR3aa | abundance | d_gene | j_gene | v_gene
TGCGCCAGCAGCTTGGCGGGTCGCTTAGAGCAGCAGTACTTC | CASSLAGRLEQQYF | NA | NA | TRBJ2-7 | TRBV5-1
TGTGCCAGTAGTATGCCAGAATACCCTTTCGAGCAGTACTTC | CASSMPEYPFEQYF | NA | NA | TRBJ2-7 | TRBV19
TGTGCTAGCAGCCGAAGCGTGGCGGAATACAATGAGCAGTTCTTC | CASSRSVAEYNEQFF | NA | NA | TRBJ2-1 | TRBV7-7
TGTGCCAGCAGCTTGAGAGGGGCTAGTCAGCCCCAGCATTTT | CASSLRGASQPQHF | once | NA | TRBJ1-5 | TRBV5-4
TGTGCCAGCAGCCCACCGTACGGGACTAGCGGGGGCTACACAGATACGCAGTATTTT | CASSPPYGTSGGYTDTQYF | NA | TRBD2 | TRBJ2-3 | TRBV5-6
TGTGCCAGCGCACAGGCGTTCTCTGGAAACACCATATATTTT | CASAQAFSGNTIYF | NA | NA | TRBJ1-3 | TRBV3-1/TRBV3-2
TGCGCCAGCAGCTTGGTAGGGGCGGGGTACAATGAGCAGTTCTTC | CASSLVGAGYNEQFF | NA | NA | TRBJ2-1 | TRBV5-1
TGTGCCAGCGCGTCGCGGGAACACGAGCAGTACTTC | CASASREHEQYF | NA | NA | TRBJ2-7 | TRBV6-5
TGTGCCAGCAGCTCCGCCCTAGCCGGGGAGCTGTTTTTT | CASSSALAGELFF | NA | NA | TRBJ2-2 | TRBV5-5
TGTGCTAGCAGCTTAGGCGGACTAGCGGGAGCTGGGGCCAACGTCCTGACTTTC | CASSLGGLAGAGANVLTF | NA | TRBD2 | TRBJ2-6 | TRBV7-7
TGCAGTGCTAGTGAGGCTTACAATGAGCAGTTCTTC | CSASEAYNEQFF | NA | NA | TRBJ2-1 | TRBV20-1
TGTGCCAGCAGTTCGACAGCTAACTATGGCTACACCTTC | CASSSTANYGYTF | NA | NA | TRBJ1-2 | TRBV7-9
TGTGCCAGCAGCATTGACAGGGGAGGGACTGAAGCTTTCTTT | CASSIDRGGTEAFF | NA | TRBD1 | TRBJ1-1 | TRBV5-4
TGTGCCAGCAGTCCTACCATCCTCGACAGTTTATATGGCTACACCTTC | CASSPTILDSLYGYTF | NA | NA | TRBJ1-2 | TRBV27
TGTGCCAGCAGTGAAGGGGCAGACCATCAGCCCCAGCATTTT | CASSEGADHQPQHF | NA | NA | TRBJ1-5 | TRBV6-1
TGTGCCAGCAGCCCAAGCTATAATGAAAAACTGTTTTTT | CASSPSYNEKLFF | NA | NA | TRBJ1-4 | TRBV13
TGTGCCAGCAGCTTAGGGAGTAGGGTAGCGGCAAACACCGGGGAGCTGTTTTTT | CASSLGSRVAANTGELFF | NA | NA | TRBJ2-2 | TRBV11-2
TGTGCCTGGGCGCGGGGAGACAGTCATCTCTATGGCTACACCTTC | CAWARGDSHLYGYTF | NA | NA | TRBJ1-2 | TRBV30
TGCGCCAGCAGCTTGGCAGTAAGTTCCATGAACACTGAAGCTTTCTTT | CASSLAVSSMNTEAFF | NA | NA | TRBJ1-1 | TRBV5-1
TGTGCCAGCAGTCCGGGACTAGCGGGGAACTACGAGCAGTACTTC | CASSPGLAGNYEQYF | NA | TRBD2 | TRBJ2-7 | TRBV2
TGTGCCAGCAGTTTTGAGGGCTGGTCTCCCGAGCAGTACTTC | CASSFEGWSPEQYF | NA | NA | TRBJ2-7 | TRBV27
TGTGCCAGCAGTTTAGGGGACAGCCTAGTGGATCAGCCCCAGCATTTT | CASSLGDSLVDQPQHF | NA | TRBD1 | TRBJ1-5 | TRBV28
TGTGCCAGCAGCTTACTAGCGGGCCAAGAGACCCAGTACTTC | CASSLLAGQETQYF | NA | TRBD2 | TRBJ2-5 | TRBV11-2
TGTGCCTGGGTGACAGGGTCGGCTTCACCCCTCCACTTT | CAWVTGSASPLHF | NA | TRBD1 | TRBJ1-6 | TRBV30
TGTGCCAGCAGTTTATTTAGCCCGAACGTACAGGGAACCAGATATGGCTACACCTTC | CASSLFSPNVQGTRYGYTF | NA | NA | TRBJ1-2 | TRBV27
TGTGCCAGCAGCTTAGACGTTAGCCAACCAGGAGGAGCCTACAATGAGCAGTTCTTC | CASSLDVSQPGGAYNEQFF | NA | NA | TRBJ2-1 | TRBV7-9
TGTGCCAGCAGCTCCATACAGGGGAATAATTCACCCCTCCACTTT | CASSSIQGNNSPLHF | once | TRBD1 | TRBJ1-6 | TRBV11-2
TGTGCCAGTCTCAGGGTTGATGGAGCCACTGAAGCTTTCTTT | CASLRVDGATEAFF | NA | NA | TRBJ1-1 | TRBV19
TGTGCCACCCGCGAACAGATCCAAGAGACCCAGTACTTC | CATREQIQETQYF | NA | NA | TRBJ2-5 | TRBV6-5
TGTGCCAGCAGCTTGGGGGGGACAGGGGAGAGCGGCTACACCTTC | CASSLGGTGESGYTF | NA | TRBD1 | TRBJ1-2 | TRBV5-4
TGTGCCAGCAGCGAAAGGAGGGGGGAAGGCACCGGGGAGCTGTTTTTT | CASSERRGEGTGELFF | NA | NA | TRBJ2-2 | TRBV6-1
TGTGCCAGCAGCCAAGATAGGTGGAACTCCTACAATGAGCAGTTCTTC | CASSQDRWNSYNEQFF | once | NA | TRBJ2-1 | TRBV4-2
TGTGCCAGCAGCTTGGGGGATACGCAGTATTTT | CASSLGDTQYF | NA | NA | TRBJ2-3 | TRBV5-6
TGCGCCAGCAGCCAGACCGGGACTAGCGGTACTAATGAGCAGTTCTTC | CASSQTGTSGTNEQFF | NA | TRBD2 | TRBJ2-1 | TRBV4-1
TGTGCCAGCAGTTACTCGACCAGGGTAAGAAGCGAGCAGTACTTC | CASSYSTRVRSEQYF | NA | NA | TRBJ2-7 | TRBV6-5
TGTGCCACCAGTGACCCAAAATCCCGGGACAGATTCTATGGCTACACCTTC | CATSDPKSRDRFYGYTF | NA | TRBD1 | TRBJ1-2 | TRBV24-1
TGTGCCAGCAGCCAAGTAGAGTTCGCCGGGGAGCTGTTTTTT | CASSQVEFAGELFF | NA | NA | TRBJ2-2 | TRBV14
TGTGCCAGCAGCCTTCGCCGGGGGACAGATACGCAGTATTTT | CASSLRRGTDTQYF | NA | NA | TRBJ2-3 | TRBV27
TGTGCCAGCAGCTCCGACACAGGGGCGAACACCGGGGAGCTGTTTTTT | CASSSDTGANTGELFF | NA | TRBD1 | TRBJ2-2 | TRBV7-9
TGTGCCAGCAGCTCAGGACGGATAAATGAAAAACTGTTTTTT | CASSSGRINEKLFF | NA | NA | TRBJ1-4 | TRBV5-8